A selection of T cell receptor beta chains follows, all from one sample in a study of shared clonotypes between healthy human individuals. Measured with immunoSEQ multiplex PCR; TCRdb has only the in-frame clones, and not every one. This table holds about 460,000 clones, roughly four fifths found once. What was sequenced was PBMCs. Every receptor here comes from a woman aged 40-49 years in good health. Some clones in this sample may be carry-over from other donors' samples. Both conserved end residues are part of each CDR3. A D gene is named only where the DNA matches it firmly. Clone size is not always given. Where it is, it says once, few, many or a class for expanded clones.

clone_size j_call v_call d_call cdr3_nt cdr3_aa
. TRBJ2-2 TRBV7-9 . TGTGCCAGCAGCTTTCCTGGGCGGACGAACACCGGGGAGCTGTTTTTT CASSFPGRTNTGELFF
. TRBJ1-2 TRBV10-3 . TGTGCCATCAGTGAGTCTCCGGAGAACTATGGCTACACCTTC CAISESPENYGYTF
. TRBJ2-5 TRBV5-1 . TGCGCCAGCAGCTACGACAGTGGAGAGACCCAGTACTTC CASSYDSGETQYF
. TRBJ2-1 TRBV5-1 TRBD2 TGCGCCAGCAGCTTGACTAGCGGGAGGGCCTTCTTTGAGCAGTTCTTC CASSLTSGRAFFEQFF
. TRBJ1-1 TRBV18 TRBD1 TGTGCCAGCTCCTCAACAGGGGGCAGGCACACTGAAGCTTTCTTT CASSSTGGRHTEAFF
once TRBJ1-2 TRBV4-2 . TGTGCCAGCAGCCCACGGGCAACAGTGCAGATTGGCTACACCTTC CASSPRATVQIGYTF
. TRBJ1-5 TRBV5-1 . TGCGCCAGCAGCCCAGGGACATCCAAGGGACAGCCCCAGCATTTT CASSPGTSKGQPQHF
. TRBJ1-1 TRBV6-5 . TGTGCCAGCACCACGGGACCGGAAAACACTGAAGCTTTCTTT CASTTGPENTEAFF
. TRBJ1-1 TRBV7-2 TRBD1 TGTGCCAGCAGCCTCCGGCTTCTCGACAGGGGCGATAACACTGAAGCTTTCTTT CASSLRLLDRGDNTEAFF
. TRBJ2-3 TRBV5-4 . TGTGCCAGCAGCTTGGATGCACTAGCAGGAGGTACGCAGTATTTT CASSLDALAGGTQYF
. TRBJ2-7 TRBV6-1 TRBD2 TGTGCCAGCAGGAACGCTCTAGCGGGAGGATACGAGCAGTACTTC CASRNALAGGYEQYF
many TRBJ1-5 TRBV5-1 . TGCGCCAGCAGCTTGGGTCTCAATCAGCCCCAGCATTTT CASSLGLNQPQHF
. TRBJ1-4 TRBV28 . TGTGCCAGCAGATCCGGCTTTGAGGAAAAACTGTTTTTT CASRSGFEEKLFF
. TRBJ2-1 TRBV7-2 TRBD2 TGTGCCAGCAGGGCTCCGGGACTAGACAATGAGCAGTTCTTC CASRAPGLDNEQFF
. TRBJ2-3 TRBV11-3 . TGTGCCAGCAGCTTAGGAGCTAGTCCTCACACAGATACGCAGTATTTT CASSLGASPHTDTQYF
few TRBJ2-3 TRBV11-2 . TGTGCCAGCAGCCGCCGGCCCGGGGGGCGGGCCACAGATACGCAGTATTTT CASSRRPGGRATDTQYF
once TRBJ1-4 TRBV5-1 . TGCGCCAGCACTTTGGACACCCGTAATGAAAAACTGTTTTTT CASTLDTRNEKLFF
many TRBJ1-3 TRBV25-1 . TGTGCCAGCAGGTCGGACCGGGCTTCTGGAAACACCATATATTTT CASRSDRASGNTIYF
. TRBJ2-7 TRBV27 . TGTGCCAGCAGAAAAGACAGGAACTCCTACGAGCAGTACTTC CASRKDRNSYEQYF
. TRBJ1-2 TRBV10-1 . TGCGCCAGCAGTGAGCCGAAGGGGCCGCACCTCTATGGCTACACCTTC CASSEPKGPHLYGYTF
. TRBJ2-1 TRBV19 TRBD2 TGTGCCAGTAGTAGACGGACTAGCGGGACATACAATGAGCAGTTCTTC CASSRRTSGTYNEQFF
. TRBJ2-1 TRBV5-6 TRBD1 TGTGCCAGCAGCCGCAGAAAGGGACAGGGCCACAATGAGCAGTTCTTC CASSRRKGQGHNEQFF
. TRBJ1-4 TRBV4-1 . TGCGCCAGCAGCCGCGTTCCGGGAGCCTCTAATGAAAAACTGTTTTTT CASSRVPGASNEKLFF
. TRBJ2-1 TRBV4-3 . TGCGCCAGCAGCCTGGACATCCTGGGACGCCCCAATGAGCAGTTCTTC CASSLDILGRPNEQFF
. TRBJ2-1 TRBV20-1 . TGCAGTGCTCCCCTTTACAATGAGCAGTTCTTC CSAPLYNEQFF
. TRBJ2-7 TRBV4-1 . TGCGCCAGCAGCCAAGATTCAGTGCGCTACGAGCAGTACTTC CASSQDSVRYEQYF
few TRBJ1-1 TRBV7-2 TRBD1 TGTGCCAGCAGCTTGGGACAGGGGTTTGAAGCTTTCTTT CASSLGQGFEAFF
. TRBJ2-7 TRBV4-3 . TGCGCCAGCAGCCGAAGTTTAGGAATCTCATCCTACGAGCAGTACTTC CASSRSLGISSYEQYF
few TRBJ2-1 TRBV7-9 . TGTGCCAGCAGCCAAGTCCACAAAGGACTCAATGAGCAGTTCTTC CASSQVHKGLNEQFF
. TRBJ2-1 TRBV7-7 TRBD2 TGTGCCAGCAGCTTAGACCGACTAGCGGGATTCAATGAGCAGTTCTTC CASSLDRLAGFNEQFF
. TRBJ1-4 TRBV29-1 . TGCAGCGCGACAGTTACTAATGAAAAACTGTTTTTT CSATVTNEKLFF
. TRBJ1-4 TRBV18 . TGTGCCAGCTCACCACAGGGAGCCGGTAATGAAAAACTGTTTTTT CASSPQGAGNEKLFF
. TRBJ2-7 TRBV29-1 . TGCAGCGCCACCCGGGACACCTACGAGCAGTACTTC CSATRDTYEQYF
once TRBJ1-1 TRBV2 . TGTGCCAGCAAGAGGGGCGGGAACACTGAAGCTTTCTTT CASKRGGNTEAFF
. TRBJ1-1 TRBV7-9 TRBD1 TGTGCCAGCAGCCCGGGGACAGGGGTGGCTGAAGCTTTCTTT CASSPGTGVAEAFF
. TRBJ1-1 TRBV5-4 . TGTGCCAGCAGCTTGATGCGTGGGCTCAACACTGAAGCTTTCTTT CASSLMRGLNTEAFF
. TRBJ2-2 TRBV18 . TGTGCCAGCTCACCACCCGGCCTCGCGAACACCGGGGAGCTGTTTTTT CASSPPGLANTGELFF
. TRBJ2-1 TRBV4-2 . TGTGCCAGCAGCCCTCCGTGGAGCCCCACCCTAGTAATCTTC CASSPPWSPTLVIF
. TRBJ2-3 TRBV27 . TGTGCCAGCAGCCCTGGGACTTCCACCACAGATACGCAGTATTTT CASSPGTSTTDTQYF
many TRBJ1-2 TRBV18 TRBD1 TGTGCCAGCTCACCCCGGGACAGGGGAAGCGGCTACACCTTC CASSPRDRGSGYTF
. TRBJ2-7 TRBV5-5 . TGTGCCAGCAGCTTAGACCGATACGAGCAGTACTTC CASSLDRYEQYF
. TRBJ2-2 TRBV4-1 TRBD1 TGCGCCAGCAGGCACCAGGGGGCGAAAACCGGGGAGCTGTTTTTT CASRHQGAKTGELFF
. TRBJ2-7 TRBV11-2 TRBD2 TGTGCCAGCAGCCGCGGGGCTAGCGGGACCTACGAGCAGTACTTC CASSRGASGTYEQYF
. TRBJ1-4 TRBV2 . TGTGCCAGCAGTGACAGGGACCGGGATGAAAAACTGTTTTTT CASSDRDRDEKLFF
few TRBJ2-7 TRBV5-4 . TGTGCCAGCAGCTTGGAGTCGGCTAGGAGCTACGAGCAGTACTTC CASSLESARSYEQYF
. TRBJ1-3 TRBV7-3 TRBD1 TGTGCCAGCAGCTTAGGGACAGGGACTGGAAACACCATATATTTT CASSLGTGTGNTIYF
. TRBJ2-1 TRBV6-1 . TGTGCCACCTACCTCGGGGTATCGTCCAATGAGCAGTTCTTC CATYLGVSSNEQFF
. TRBJ2-6 TRBV28 TRBD1 TGTGCCAGCAGTATCCGGGACAGGGGGCCTGGGGCCAACGTCCTGACTTTC CASSIRDRGPGANVLTF
few TRBJ1-5 TRBV19 . TGTGCCGGTAGTATGACCAGCGATCAGCCCCAGCATTTT CAGSMTSDQPQHF
few TRBJ1-2 TRBV6-5 . TGTGCCAGCAGACCAACAGGGAGGTATAACTATGGCTACACCTTC CASRPTGRYNYGYTF
once TRBJ2-7 TRBV4-1 TRBD2 TGCGCCAGCAGCCGAGGACTAGCGGGCTATCCTATCTCCTACGAACAGTACTTC CASSRGLAGYPISYEQYF
. TRBJ2-3 TRBV4-1 . TGCGCCAGCAGCCAAGATAGGGCTAGGGATACGCAGTATTTT CASSQDRARDTQYF
. TRBJ1-2 TRBV7-8 . TGTGCCAGCAGCTTAACAGGTTATGGCTACACCTTC CASSLTGYGYTF
. TRBJ2-1 TRBV5-1 . TGCGCCAGCAGCTTGGCCGTTGGGTATGAGCAGTTCTTC CASSLAVGYEQFF
. TRBJ2-6 TRBV7-3 . TGTGCCAGCAGCACCCAGGGGACTGGGGCCAACGTCCTGACTTTC CASSTQGTGANVLTF
. TRBJ2-2 TRBV10-3 TRBD1 TGTGCCATCAGTGAAACCGGGACAGGGTCGACCGGGGAGCTGTTTTTT CAISETGTGSTGELFF
. TRBJ2-1 TRBV29-1 . TGCAGCGTTGGGGCTAGCAGGTACAATGAGCAGTTCTTC CSVGASRYNEQFF
once TRBJ2-7 TRBV4-3 . TGCGCCAGCAGCCCCGTATTCCCGCCGCCCTACGAGCAGTACTTC CASSPVFPPPYEQYF